This paragraph covers one T cell receptor (beta chain) sequence. The entry originates in a study of CXCR3-negative and CXCR3-positive naive CD8 T cells. Through 5' RACE with UMI labels, the TRB cDNA libraries were prepared. After re-calling the 5' RACE reads, TCRdb lists one entry per CDR3 protein, DNA absent. Recorded for this sample: around 47,000 distinct CDR3 sequences. The CDR3 has 13 amino acids. From germline, CDR1 is MNHEY and CDR2 SMNVEV (reference sequence). This sequence originates from a human donor in good health. Some clones in this sample may be carry-over from other donors' samples. The chain employs TRBV27 and TRBJ1-1. Sequenced sample: memory CD8+ T cells from blood. CDR3 region: CASSPSGDTEAFF.